Below are 27 T cell receptor beta chains sequenced from a single sample in a study of cytomegalovirus exposure and HLA in healthy donors. PCR was performed using 60 Vbeta and 13 Jbeta primers. Clones were sequenced by immunoSEQ multiplex PCR, and TCRdb holds only the in-frame ones, with some missing. Of roughly 160,000 clones in the sample, less than 80% were seen once. The sample taken for sequencing was PBMCs. All receptors derive from a man in his forties in good health and CMV-seronegative.

The sample holds one count of this clone. V and J are TRBV4-2 and TRBJ2-3; the D gene is possibly TRBD2 (6 bases). Deletions cut 0 bases from V and 2 bases from J, with 15 bases between. Per the germline V gene, CDR1 is LGHNA and CDR2 is YNFKEQ. The CDR3 is made up of 17 amino acids. The CDR3 sequence: CASSQDEGAGTTDTQYF. The CDR3 coding sequence is TGTGCCAGCAGCCAAGACGAAGGAGCGGGCACCACAGATACGCAGTATTTT.

V is TRBV27 and J is TRBJ2-6, with D uncertain. Germline V gene lookup returns CDR1 MNHEY and CDR2 SMNVEV (reference sequence). The CDR3 loop spans 14 amino acids. Trimming took off 4 bases at V and 3 bases at J, with 7 bases between the two ends. CDR3 protein: CASSYVGGANVLTF. CDR3 bases: TGTGCCAGCAGTTATGTCGGTGGGGCCAACGTCCTGACTTTC.

This CDR3 reads CPGRGRYEQYF. In DNA, the CDR3 is TGTCCCGGGAGGGGCAGATACGAGCAGTACTTC. The chain recombines TRBV5-4 with TRBJ2-7, with 8 positions matching TRBD2. Germline loops: CDR1 SGHNT, CDR2 YYREEE (reference sequence). The CDR3 contains 11 residues.

The V gene is TRBV10-3, the J gene TRBJ2-3, with D maybe TRBD1 (6 bases). The V gene lost 3 bases and the J gene lost 0 bases, with 10 bases spanning the gap. There are 15 residues in the CDR3. The germline V gene encodes CDR1 ENHRY and CDR2 SYGVKD. The CDR3 reads CAISELGASTDTQYF. CDR3 sequence (DNA): TGTGCCATCAGTGAATTGGGGGCTAGCACAGATACGCAGTATTTT.

V is TRBV5-4 and J is TRBJ2-7, with a weak D call TRBD2 (6 bases). Looked up from germline, CDR1 is SGHNT and CDR2 is YYREEE (reference sequence). This CDR3 spans 14 amino acids. Trimming left V 4 bases short and J 0 bases short, with 11 bases between. DNA of the CDR3: TGTGCCAGCAGCCCGGGAGCTAGCTCCTACGAGCAGTACTTC. As protein: CASSPGASSYEQYF.

V gene TRBV7-8 combines with J gene TRBJ2-2; D ambiguous. CDR3 size: 17 residues. V was shortened by 1 base and J by 1 base, with 13 bases between the two germline ends. Germline V CDR1 and CDR2: SGHVS, FQNEAQ. CDR3 sequence (DNA): TGTGCCAGCAGCTTAGGTGCGTTCATTCTGAACACCGGGGAGCTGTTTTTT. Amino acids: CASSLGAFILNTGELFF.

Worth noting for this clone: The junction and the germline gene differ at one end; a read error may be behind it. V gene TRBV6-1 combines with J gene TRBJ2-6; perhaps TRBD2 as D (6 bases). The CDR3 has 13 amino acids. Looked up from germline, CDR1 is MNHNS and CDR2 is SASEGT. In DNA, the CDR3 is TGTGCCAGCAGTGAGGGCGGGGCCAACGGCCTGACTTTC. Protein: CASSEGGANGLTF.

This clone has a handful of counts. The sample contains more than one DNA sequence encoding this CDR3. The J gene is TRBJ2-7, the V gene TRBV19; 8 bases map to TRBD1. Germline trimming cut 5 bases from V and 0 bases from J; bases unmatched to any gene: 6. Germline V gene lookup returns CDR1 LNHDA and CDR2 SQIVND (reference sequence). This CDR3 is 15 amino acids long. The CDR3 region is CASSPRTGSSYEQYF. In nucleotides, the CDR3 is TGTGCCAGTAGTCCCAGGACAGGGAGCTCCTACGAGCAGTACTTC.

This clone occurred a few times. The rearrangement links TRBV30 to TRBJ1-2, with 9 nucleotides matching TRBD1. This CDR3 is built from 11 residues. Germline V lookup: CDR1 GTSNPN, CDR2 SVGIG (reference sequence). The CDR3 reads CAFGGQGLNTF. The CDR3 DNA follows: TGTGCTTTCGGGGGACAGGGCCTCAATACCTTC.

On this clone itself: This likely comes from a read error, as the CDR3 has no conserved phenylalanine or tryptophan at its end. The chain uses TRBV6-5 and TRBJ1-5; the D is unclear. The CDR3 consists of 14 residues. Germline V gene sequence: CDR1 MNHEY, CDR2 SVGAGI. V lost 3 bases, J lost 0 bases, and 6 bases lay in between. DNA of the CDR3: TGTGCCAGCAGTTATGGAGGTAGCAATCAGCCCCAGCATCTT. It yields the protein CASSYGGSNQPQHL.

V is TRBV30 and J is TRBJ2-3; D may be TRBD2 (5 bases). The V end lost 1 base, the J end lost 5 bases, and 13 bases lay between the germline ends. The CDR3 totals 14 residues. The germline V gene has CDR1 GTSNPN and CDR2 SVGIG (reference sequence). This CDR3 reads CAWSAGVIGDTQYF. The CDR3 region has the DNA TGTGCCTGGAGTGCCGGGGTTATTGGAGATACGCAGTATTTT.

The chain carries TRBV9 and TRBJ2-7; TRBD1 might be the D (5 bases). The CDR3 covers 14 residues. Germline V gives CDR1 SGDLS, CDR2 YYNGEE. V dropped 1 base and J dropped 0 bases, with 8 bases sitting between them. This CDR3 is CASSVYDSSYEQYF. In nucleotides, the CDR3 is TGTGCCAGCAGCGTATACGACAGCTCCTACGAGCAGTACTTC. Supplemented by reference TRBV9 and TRBJ2-7, the full variable domain reads DSGVTQTPKHLITATGQRVTLRCSPRSGDLSVYWYQQSLDQGLQFLIQYYNGEERAKGNILERFSAQQFPDLHSELNLSSLELGDSALYFCASSVYDSSYEQYFGPGTRLTVT.

The chain recombines TRBV28 with TRBJ2-2; 7 bases line up with TRBD2. Per germline, CDR1 MDHEN and CDR2 SYDVKM. Trimming took 8 bases from V and 5 from J; bases not matched to a gene: 11. This CDR3 comprises 15 residues. In DNA, the CDR3 is TGTGCCAGCGCCTGGGGGGGAGGCGCGACCGGGGAGCTGTTTTTT. Its protein is CASAWGGGATGELFF.

This chain connects TRBV7-2 to TRBJ2-4; weak D call: TRBD1 (6 bases). The CDR3 has 15 amino acids. V was pared by 4 bases and J by 1 base, with 11 bases between. Looked up from germline, CDR1 is SGHTA and CDR2 is FQGNSA. CDR3 bases: TGTGCCAGCAGCTCAAAAGGACAGGCCAAAAACATTCAGTACTTC. As protein: CASSSKGQAKNIQYF.

The rearrangement links TRBV19 to TRBJ2-2; a weak D match, TRBD2 (5 bases). The V and J ends lost 9 bases and 7 bases respectively, with 18 bases between them. This CDR3 has 14 residues. From germline, CDR1 is LNHDA and CDR2 SQIVND (reference sequence). The CDR3 sequence is CASGWGDFGGELFF. In DNA form, the CDR3 reads TGTGCCAGCGGCTGGGGAGATTTCGGCGGGGAGCTGTTTTTT. Drawing the rest from reference TRBV19 and TRBJ2-2, the complete variable domain is DGGITQSPKYLFRKEGQNVTLSCEQNLNHDAMYWYRQDPGQGLRLIYYSQIVNDFQKGDIAEGYSVSREKKESFPLTVTSAQKNPTAFYLCASGWGDFGGELFFGEGSRLTVL.

The V call is TRBV9, the J call TRBJ2-7, with 11 nucleotides matching TRBD2. V lost 0 bases and J lost 4; bases outside the gene matches: 6. The CDR3 extends over 16 amino acids. Germline CDR1 is SGDLS and CDR2 is YYNGEE. CDR3: CASSVAASGRWYEQYF. For the CDR3, the DNA is TGTGCCAGCAGCGTAGCCGCTAGCGGGAGGTGGTACGAGCAGTACTTC.

This clone was counted only a few times. The chain joins TRBV6-6 to TRBJ2-2; D may be TRBD1 (6 bases). This CDR3 contains 15 residues. Germline V gene lookup returns CDR1 MNHNY and CDR2 SVGAGI (reference sequence). V gave up 9 bases and J gave up 0 bases, with 14 bases separating them. CDR3 sequence reads: CASTTGTSNTGELFF. The CDR3 DNA reads TGTGCCAGTACCACGGGGACATCGAACACCGGGGAGCTGTTTTTT.

The chain uses TRBV6-1 and TRBJ2-7; 13 positions match TRBD2. The CDR3 covers 16 residues. V lost 4 bases to trimming and J lost 7 bases; unmatched junction nucleotides: 10. CDR1 and CDR2 (germline): MNHNS, SASEGT. The CDR3 bases are TGTGCCAGCAGTGGCTTTCCGGGACTAGCGGGATGGGAGCAGTACTTC. This sequence encodes CASSGFPGLAGWEQYF.

V usage is TRBV19 and J usage is TRBJ2-2, with D possibly TRBD2 on 5 matching bases. Germline V gene lookup returns CDR1 LNHDA and CDR2 SQIVND (reference sequence). This CDR3 region has 13 residues. Trimming took off 7 bases at V and 4 bases at J, with 10 bases between the two ends. CDR3 nucleotides: TGTGCCAGTAACCTAGCTATCACCGGGGAGCTGTTTTTT. Translated: CASNLAITGELFF. Full variable domain (rest looked up from reference TRBV19 and TRBJ2-2): DGGITQSPKYLFRKEGQNVTLSCEQNLNHDAMYWYRQDPGQGLRLIYYSQIVNDFQKGDIAEGYSVSREKKESFPLTVTSAQKNPTAFYLCASNLAITGELFFGEGSRLTVL.

This clone showed up just a few times. The CDR3 reads CASSLGQGANYGYTF. The CDR3 DNA reads as TGTGCCAGCAGCTTGGGACAGGGGGCTAACTATGGCTACACCTTC. The J gene is TRBJ1-2, the V gene TRBV11-2; 11 bases align to TRBD1. After removal of 3 bases from V and 0 bases from J, the junction contained 0 bases not matched to a gene. Germline V gene sequence: CDR1 SGHAT, CDR2 FQNNGV. The length of the CDR3 is 15 residues.

The rearrangement uses TRBV5-4 and TRBJ2-5; the D gene is possibly TRBD1 (6 bases). The tail of the sequence fits TRBJ2-7 better, so the J call may be wrong. Germline V gene sequence: CDR1 SGHNT, CDR2 YYREEE (reference sequence). The CDR3 is 13 residues long. The CDR3 sequence is CASNRDRYYEQYF. The CDR3 DNA is TGTGCCAGCAACCGTGACAGGTACTACGAGCAGTACTTC.

Of note for this clone: It is unclear where the CDR3 begins or ends on the DNA, so no DNA is shown, and the CDR3 is as TCRdb lists it. The chain recombines TRBV6-5 with TRBJ2-7; the table's TRBD1 call for D was not verified on the DNA. Including both end residues, the CDR3 is 15 amino acids long. CDR1 is MNHEY, CDR2 SVGAGI, per germline. The CDR3 sequence is CASSSSGQGAHEQYF.

This clone was seen just once. The gene calls are TRBV5-4 and TRBJ2-1; a weak D match, TRBD2 (6 bases). CDR1 and CDR2 (germline): SGHNT, YYREEE (reference sequence). V was clipped by 4 bases and J by 7 bases, with 12 bases between them. The CDR3 contains 13 residues. CDR3 region: CASSGIAGNEQFF. In DNA, the CDR3 is TGTGCCAGCAGCGGAATCGCGGGAAATGAGCAGTTCTTC. The full variable domain, in which reference TRBV5-4 and TRBJ2-1 provide the parts outside the CDR3, is ETGVTQSPTHLIKTRGQQVTLRCSSQSGHNTVSWYQQALGQGPQFIFQYYREEENGRGNFPPRFSGLQFPNYSSELNVNALELDDSALYLCASSGIAGNEQFFGPGTRLTVL.

V gene TRBV18 combines with J gene TRBJ1-2; 7 bases match TRBD1. CDR3 length: 15 residues. Germline V CDR1 and CDR2: KGHSH, LQKENI. The junction had 11 bases not matched to a gene; V was cut back by 5 bases and J by 5 bases. The CDR3 here is CASSKDGTDNYGYTF. The DNA of the CDR3 is TGTGCCAGCTCAAAAGACGGGACAGATAATTATGGCTACACCTTC.

This clone was found a few times. The chain uses TRBV28 and TRBJ2-3, with D perhaps matching TRBD2 (5 bases). Germline V lookup: CDR1 MDHEN, CDR2 SYDVKM. With 6 bases removed from V and 0 bases from J, the gap between germline ends came to 7 bases. The CDR3 has 13 residues. Here the CDR3 reads CASRDSSTDTQYF. CDR3 DNA sequence: TGTGCCAGCAGGGACTCCAGCACAGATACGCAGTATTTT. The complete variable domain, with remaining parts taken from reference TRBV28 and TRBJ2-3, reads DVKVTQSSRYLVKRTGEKVFLECVQDMDHENMFWYRQDPGLGLRLIYFSYDVKMKEKGDIPEGYSVSREKKERFSLILESASTNQTSMYLCASRDSSTDTQYFGPGTRLTVL.

In its sample, this clone was seen a few times. CDR3 sequence (DNA): TGTGCCAGCAGGTCAGGGGCTGGGGCCAACGTCCTGACTTTC. Protein sequence: CASRSGAGANVLTF. The V and J genes are TRBV6-4 and TRBJ2-6; tentatively, D is TRBD1 (6 bases). The CDR3 runs to 14 residues. With 6 bases removed from V and 2 bases from J, the gap between germline ends came to 8 bases. Germline loops: CDR1 MRHNA, CDR2 SNTAGT.

The chain links TRBV5-1 to TRBJ2-3, with TRBD2 as a possible D gene (6 bases). This CDR3 has 14 residues. The germline gives CDR1 SGHRS, CDR2 YFSETQ. Trimming removed 2 bases from V and 2 bases from J, with 9 bases in between. This CDR3 is CASSFTGVTDTQYF. The DNA for the CDR3 is TGCGCCAGCAGCTTTACGGGGGTCACAGATACGCAGTATTTT.